This T cell receptor beta chain was retrieved from a study of T cell responses to AZD1222 COVID-19 vaccine. The ends lost 7 bases at V and 2 bases at J; junction bases unmatched: 4. The CDR3 runs 13 residues. The germline gives CDR1 SGHRS, CDR2 YFSETQ. Repertoires were generated with immunoSEQ multiplex PCR, while TCRdb's copy carries only in-frame clones and drops some. Altogether around 190,000 clones are present, 85% to 95% being singletons, with the ten largest covering approximately 1.3%. As for this clone: What it binds is not known.

Study-level findings and limits: Regions 160-218 and 743-854 dominated among vaccine-associated CD4 TCRs spanning spike. Among AZD1222 vaccinees, only six were seropositive at baseline.

The TCR originated in an adult in good health. The input for sequencing was peripheral blood, taken on day 0 of AZD1222 vaccination. This chain joins TRBV5-1 and TRBJ1-1; 8 positions match TRBD1. This chain's CDR3 is CASRGQDNTEAFF. CDR3 nucleotide sequence: TGCGCCAGCCGGGGACAGGATAACACTGAAGCTTTCTTT.